The 17 T cell receptor beta chains reported below all come from one sample, sequenced in a study of T-cell memory formation after mild COVID-19. Each CDR3 protein gets one entry after TCRdb re-called the 5' RACE reads with MiXCR. Of hundreds of thousands of distinct CDR3 sequences listed, 18% are singletons. Material for sequencing was PBMCs or a T cell subset sorted from them (not recorded which). The origin of the receptors is a man younger than 35 who had mild COVID-19 (a few samples of this study predate the infection). Cell type and time point are not known.

This clonotype has at least ten counts. This chain uses TRBV7-9 with TRBJ2-3; 8 bases map to TRBD1. V dropped 3 bases and J dropped 6; count of bases not matched to a gene: 5. The CDR3 has 14 amino acids. Germline assignment: CDR1 SEHNR and CDR2 FQNEAQ (reference sequence). CDR3 coding DNA: TGTGCCAGCAGCTTGACAGGGGATATGGATACGCAGTATTTT. It yields the protein CASSLTGDMDTQYF.

This clonotype appeared a few times. This chain links TRBV3-1 with TRBJ1-2; TRBD1 matches 7 bases. J gave up 8 bases and V 4 bases, and 10 bases lay outside the gene matches. CDR1 is LGHDT and CDR2 is YNNKEL in the germline V gene (reference sequence). This CDR3 region has 14 residues. CDR3 region: CASSLALAGGGYTF. CDR3 DNA sequence: TGTGCCAGCAGCCTCGCCTTAGCAGGGGGAGGCTACACCTTC.

There are a few counts of this clonotype. This chain's CDR3 is CASSFYEDQPQHF. The CDR3 coding sequence is TGTGCCAGCAGTTTTTACGAGGATCAGCCCCAGCATTTT. This chain connects TRBV12-3 or TRBV12-4 to TRBJ1-5, with D unclear. V was clipped by 3 bases and J by 5 bases, with 8 bases between them. The CDR3 is 13 amino acids.

The chain's CDR3 is CASSKVAGLTDYEQYV. The CDR3 DNA reads as TGTGCCAGCAGCAAAGTGGCGGGGCTCACCGACTACGAGCAGTACGTC. This chain links TRBV21-1 with TRBJ2-7; TRBD1, the table's D call, lacks a check against the DNA. TRBV21-1 is noted as a pseudogene. The CDR3 extends over 16 amino acids.

In its sample, this clonotype was seen many times. V usage is TRBV18 and J usage is TRBJ2-1, with D hard to call. The CDR3 has 11 residues. Trimming left V 8 bases short and J 6 bases short, with 8 bases between. The V gene's germline CDR1 is KGHSH and CDR2 LQKENI. CDR3 nucleotides: TGTGCCAGCAGCCCGGGCAATGAGCAGTTCTTC. It codes for CASSPGNEQFF. The full variable domain, with the rest looked up from reference TRBV18 and TRBJ2-1, is NAGVMQNPRHLVRRRGQEARLRCSPMKGHSHVYWYRQLPEEGLKFMVYLQKENIIDESGMPKERFSAEFPKEGPSILRIQQVVRGDSAAYFCASSPGNEQFFGPGTRLTVL.

This clonotype came up a few times. The chain carries TRBV7-9 and TRBJ2-1; TRBD1 aligns across 9 bases. Germline trimming cut 5 bases from V and 2 bases from J; bases unmatched to any gene: 10. This CDR3 has 17 residues. Germline V gene data show CDR1 as SEHNR and CDR2 as FQNEAQ (reference sequence). The CDR3 spells CASSQGQGIGTYNEQFF. The CDR3 nucleotides are TGTGCCAGCAGCCAAGGACAGGGGATCGGTACCTACAATGAGCAGTTCTTC. Complete variable domain (other parts from reference TRBV7-9 and TRBJ2-1): DTGVSQNPRHKITKRGQNVTFRCDPISEHNRLYWYRQTLGQGPEFLTYFQNEAQLEKSRLLSDRFSAERPKGSFSTLEIQRTEQGDSAMYLCASSQGQGIGTYNEQFFGPGTRLTVL.

This clonotype was detected only once. The V call is TRBV7-2, the J call TRBJ1-2, with TRBD1 matching over 8 bases. The CDR3 is made up of 16 amino acids. V shed 5 bases and J 1 base; nucleotides not matched to a gene: 9. Looked up from germline, CDR1 is SGHTA and CDR2 is FQGNSA. The CDR3 spells CASSPWQGANNYGYTF. The CDR3 nucleotides are TGTGCCAGCAGCCCGTGGCAGGGGGCGAATAACTATGGCTACACCTTC. Full variable domain (rest looked up from reference TRBV7-2 and TRBJ1-2): GAGVSQSPSNKVTEKGKDVELRCDPISGHTALYWYRQSLGQGLEFLIYFQGNSAPDKSGLPSDRFSAERTGGSVSTLTIQRTQQEDSAVYLCASSPWQGANNYGYTFGSGTRLTVV.

This clonotype occurred many times. This chain connects TRBV10-3 to TRBJ2-3; no firm D call. Germline V gene lookup returns CDR1 ENHRY and CDR2 SYGVKD. Trimming shortened V by 4 bases and J by 2 bases, and 13 bases separated the two germline ends. CDR3 length: 15 residues. DNA for the CDR3: TGTGCCATCAGTGCTTGGCGACCCTCCACAGATACGCAGTATTTT. Its translation is CAISAWRPSTDTQYF.

The table lists this clonotype with a few counts. This chain connects TRBV7-9 to TRBJ2-1; 8 bases align to TRBD2. The CDR3 extends over 18 amino acids. Germline-derived CDR1 and CDR2 are SEHNR and FQNEAQ (reference sequence). The junction had 14 bases not matched to a gene; V was cut back by 6 bases and J by 1 base. CDR3 region: CASRPFAGGKLSYNEQFF. The DNA for the CDR3 is TGTGCCAGCAGACCGTTCGCGGGGGGCAAACTTTCCTACAATGAGCAGTTCTTC.

The V gene is TRBV2, the J gene TRBJ2-5; a weak D match, TRBD1 (6 bases). This CDR3 has 14 residues. Germline CDR1 is SNHLY and CDR2 is FYNNEI. The ends were cut back, 8 bases at V and 2 bases at J, with 15 bases in the middle. In DNA, the CDR3 is TGTGCCAGCCAACAGGGCCCCAGGCAAGAGACCCAGTACTTC. This codes for CASQQGPRQETQYF.

V usage is TRBV20-1 and J usage is TRBJ1-5; D is ambiguous. Per germline, CDR1 DFQATT and CDR2 SNEGSKA (reference sequence). This CDR3 is 13 amino acids long. V was clipped by 3 bases and J by 0 bases, with 6 bases between them. The chain's CDR3 is CSASGDSNQPQHF. Here the CDR3 DNA reads TGCAGTGCTAGCGGGGATAGCAATCAGCCCCAGCATTTT.

The chain has TRBV28 and TRBJ2-7, with TRBD2 matching 13 bases. Looked up from germline, CDR1 is MDHEN and CDR2 is SYDVKM. The CDR3 is made up of 19 amino acids. V dropped 3 bases and J dropped 0; count of bases not matched to a gene: 11. The CDR3, as DNA: TGTGCCAGCAGTTTTCCCCGACTAGCGGGGGGCTTCTTCTCCTACGAGCAGTACTTC. This gives the protein CASSFPRLAGGFFSYEQYF.

This clonotype is classed as medium-sized. The chain employs TRBV5-1 and TRBJ2-1; 11 bases are shared with TRBD2. V lost 0 bases and J lost 4; bases outside the gene matches: 6. In germline, CDR1 is SGHRS, CDR2 YFSETQ. The CDR3 contains 17 residues. CDR3 coding DNA: TGCGCCAGCAGCTTGGCCCCCCTAGCGGGGGGTTACAATGAGCAGTTCTTC. It encodes CASSLAPLAGGYNEQFF.

This clonotype showed up many times. The chain is built from TRBV4-3 and TRBJ2-5; no firm D call. Germline CDR1 and CDR2: LGHNA and YSLEER. Deletions cut 0 bases from V and 10 bases from J, with 9 bases between. This CDR3 has 12 amino acids. The CDR3 sequence is CASSQDAGIQYF. CDR3 nucleotides: TGCGCCAGCAGCCAAGATGCAGGTATCCAGTACTTC.

This chain uses TRBV6-5 with TRBJ2-1, with a possible D match to TRBD2 (5 bases). The germline V and J ends were trimmed by 5 bases and 0 bases, with 11 bases remaining between them. Germline CDR1 is MNHEY and CDR2 is SVGAGI. The CDR3 sequence is 15 residues long. DNA of the CDR3: TGTGCCAGCAGTATAGCGCGTTACTCCTACAATGAGCAGTTCTTC. Translation gives CASSIARYSYNEQFF.

The V call is TRBV7-9, the J call TRBJ2-7; D might be TRBD1 (6 bases). Germline CDR1 SEHNR, CDR2 FQNEAQ (reference sequence). The V gene lost 0 bases and the J gene lost 6 bases, with 18 bases spanning the gap. The CDR3 is made up of 16 amino acids. The CDR3 DNA reads as TGTGCCAGCAGCTTAGCGCTCCGGCGACAAGGGGGCGAGCAGTACTTC. Protein product: CASSLALRRQGGEQYF.

V and J are TRBV28 and TRBJ2-7; D is unclear. The CDR3 is made up of 12 amino acids. Trimming left V 10 bases short and J 0 bases short, with 10 bases between. Germline CDR1 and CDR2: MDHEN and SYDVKM. CDR3 coding DNA: TGTGCCACCTCAGAGAGCTCCTACGAGCAGTACGTC. It yields the protein CATSESSYEQYV.